This TCR beta chain came from a study of T-cell memory formation after mild COVID-19. Study-wide results and limits: A balance of CD4 and CD8 characterized clones contracting day 15 to 85, whereas later expanders leaned CD4+. Confirmation was lacking for SARS-CoV-2 specificity of second-wave clones that peaked on day 37.

V gave up 1 base and J gave up 6 bases, with 16 bases separating them. CDR3 size: 16 residues. TCRdb reprocessed the 5' RACE reads via MiXCR and lists one record per CDR3 protein. The table lists around 110,000 distinct CDR3 sequences, 13% to 15% of them singletons. A few counts support this clonotype. Antigen specificity is unknown. The sequence was obtained from a man in his late teens or twenties who had mild COVID-19 (a few samples of this study predate the infection). Cell type and time point are not known. The chain joins TRBV12-3 or TRBV12-4 to TRBJ2-1; a possible D gene is TRBD2 (5 bases). Input material: PBMCs or a T cell subset sorted from them (not recorded which). The CDR3 spells CASSLGIGSEGNEQFF. DNA of the CDR3: TGTGCCAGCAGTTTAGGCATTGGGAGCGAAGGCAATGAGCAGTTCTTC.